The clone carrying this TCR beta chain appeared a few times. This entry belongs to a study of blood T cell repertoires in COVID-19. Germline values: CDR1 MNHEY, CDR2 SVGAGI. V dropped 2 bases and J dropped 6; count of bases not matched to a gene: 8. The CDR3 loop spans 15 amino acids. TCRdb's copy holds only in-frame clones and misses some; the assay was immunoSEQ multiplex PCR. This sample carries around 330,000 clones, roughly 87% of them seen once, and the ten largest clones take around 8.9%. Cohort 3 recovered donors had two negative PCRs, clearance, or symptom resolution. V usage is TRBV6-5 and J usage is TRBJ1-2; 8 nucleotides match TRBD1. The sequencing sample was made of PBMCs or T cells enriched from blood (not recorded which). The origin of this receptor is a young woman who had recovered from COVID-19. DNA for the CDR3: TGTGCCAGCAGTTACCGGATGACAGGGGAGCATGGCTACACCTTC. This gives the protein CASSYRMTGEHGYTF.